This T cell receptor beta chain was retrieved from a study of shared clonotypes between healthy human individuals. V was pared by 8 bases and J by 2 bases, with 16 bases between. Germline CDR1 GTSNPN, CDR2 SVGIG (reference sequence). This CDR3 is built from 14 residues. TCRdb's table, derived via immunoSEQ multiplex PCR, lists solely in-frame clones and lacks some. In the table there are about 490,000 clones, 79% of which are singletons. The sequenced sample was PBMCs. This TCR came from a woman in her thirties or forties in good health. Some clones in this sample may be carry-over from other donors' samples. The rearrangement links TRBV30 to TRBJ2-1, with D possibly being TRBD1 or TRBD2 (6 bases each). The DNA for the CDR3 is TGTGCCGAGGGGGGAAATAGTCCCTACAATGAGCAGTTCTTC. Translation: CAEGGNSPYNEQFF.